This is a list of T cell receptor beta chains from one sample in a study of radiation and T cells in renal cell carcinoma. Clones were sequenced by immunoSEQ multiplex PCR, and TCRdb holds only the in-frame ones, with some missing. This table has tens of thousands of clones, 45% to 55% appearing once. The starting material was tumor tissue, obtained from a patient whose treatment was nephrectomy without radiotherapy. These receptor sequences come from a human donor with renal cell carcinoma. Both conserved end residues are part of each CDR3. D genes are given only for firm matches. Clone size is not always given. Where it is, it says once, few, many or a class for expanded clones.

size,D,V,J,DNA,CDR3
NA,NA,TRBV20-1,TRBJ2-1,TGCAGTGCTAACAGGATAGCTGAGCAGTTCTTC,CSANRIAEQFF
hyperexpanded,NA,TRBV7-9,TRBJ1-2,TGTGCCAGCACCTTGGGGGGCTCTGGTGGCTACACCTTC,CASTLGGSGGYTF
medium-sized,NA,TRBV18,TRBJ1-3,TGTGCCAGCTCACCAAAGGCGGAGGTCAGCGGCACCATATATTTT,CASSPKAEVSGTIYF
NA,NA,TRBV2,TRBJ2-7,TGTGCCAGCAGAAATAGCGGGACAGGAGCCTACGAGCAGTACTTC,CASRNSGTGAYEQYF
NA,TRBD1,TRBV2,TRBJ2-7,TGTGCCAGCAGTGGACAGGGAATGGGCGAGCAGTACTTC,CASSGQGMGEQYF
once,TRBD1,TRBV6-1,TRBJ2-7,TGTGCCAGCAGGCCCCGGACAGGGGGCCATATCGGGCAGTACTTC,CASRPRTGGHIGQYF
NA,NA,TRBV18,TRBJ2-2,TGTGCCAGCTCCGTGCAGACACCGGTGGACACCGGGGAGCTGTTTTTT,CASSVQTPVDTGELFF
NA,NA,TRBV15,TRBJ2-7,TGTGCCACCAGCAGAGAAGGAAGCTCCTACGAGCAGTACTTC,CATSREGSSYEQYF
NA,TRBD1,TRBV4-2,TRBJ2-3,TGTGCCAGCAGCCAAGGGACAGGGAGCCTTCGGGATACGCAGTATTTT,CASSQGTGSLRDTQYF
once,TRBD1,TRBV5-1,TRBJ1-4,TGCGCCAGCAGTAGGACAGGTCAGAATGAAAAACTGTTTTTT,CASSRTGQNEKLFF
NA,NA,TRBV11-3,TRBJ1-3,TGTGCCAGCAGCCACATCAACGGAAACACCATATATTTT,CASSHINGNTIYF
few,NA,TRBV12-5,TRBJ1-5,TGTGCTAGTGGTTTGGTACAGGGCAGCAATCAGCCCCAGCATTTT,CASGLVQGSNQPQHF
NA,NA,TRBV7-8,TRBJ1-1,TGTGCCAGCAGCTTAGCTGAACACACTGAAGCTTTCTTT,CASSLAEHTEAFF
NA,TRBD2,TRBV25-1,TRBJ2-1,TGTGCCAGCATCCCAAGTGGACTAGCGGTCTACAATGAGCAGTTCTTC,CASIPSGLAVYNEQFF
few,TRBD1,TRBV7-2,TRBJ1-5,TGTGCCAGCAGCTTAGACAGGGGACGCAATCAGCCCCAGCATTTT,CASSLDRGRNQPQHF
NA,NA,TRBV7-9,TRBJ2-4,TGTGCCAGCAGCTTAGCGGTGGGTGCCAAAAACATTCAGTACTTC,CASSLAVGAKNIQYF
once,NA,TRBV18,TRBJ2-1,TGTGCCAGCTCACCACGGCTGGCGGGGACCTACAATGAGCAGTTCTTC,CASSPRLAGTYNEQFF
NA,TRBD2,TRBV6-5,TRBJ2-7,TGTGCCAGCCTACCTAGCGGTAGCTCCTACGAGCAGTACTTC,CASLPSGSSYEQYF
few,TRBD1,TRBV4-3,TRBJ2-6,TGCGCCAGCAGCCCCCCAGGGGGCGAAGGGGCCAACGTCCTGACTTTC,CASSPPGGEGANVLTF
NA,TRBD2,TRBV12-5,TRBJ2-3,TGTGCTAGTGGTTTATCAAGCGGGGGAGATACGCAGTATTTT,CASGLSSGGDTQYF
NA,NA,TRBV6-5,TRBJ1-5,TGTGCCAGCAGTTACCGGCAGGGTTATCAGCCCCAGCATTTT,CASSYRQGYQPQHF
few,NA,TRBV2,TRBJ1-2,TGTGCCAGTGGGACTCCTAAAAGTGGTGGCTACACCTTC,CASGTPKSGGYTF
few,TRBD1,TRBV7-9,TRBJ2-2,TGTGCCAGCAGCTCAGACAGGGGGGACACCGGGGAGCTGTTTTTT,CASSSDRGDTGELFF
NA,NA,TRBV6-5,TRBJ1-1,TGTGCCAGCACGACTGGGGGCCGCACTGAAGCTTTCTTT,CASTTGGRTEAFF
NA,NA,TRBV7-2,TRBJ1-2,TGTGCCAGCAGCCGAGAGAACTATGGCTACACCTTC,CASSRENYGYTF
NA,NA,TRBV4-2,TRBJ1-1,TGTGCCAGCAGCTTAGGGGAGGGGTCTGAAGCTTTCTTT,CASSLGEGSEAFF
NA,TRBD1,TRBV18,TRBJ1-3,TGTGCCAGCTCACCATTGGGCCAGGGGGCTGGAAACACCATATATTTT,CASSPLGQGAGNTIYF
NA,TRBD1,TRBV5-1,TRBJ2-2,TGCGCCAGCAGCTTGCTAGGGGGCGGCACCGGGGAGCTGTTTTTT,CASSLLGGGTGELFF
NA,NA,TRBV7-2,TRBJ1-2,TGTGCCAGCAGCGGTCAGGGACACTATGGCTACACCTTC,CASSGQGHYGYTF
NA,NA,TRBV7-6,TRBJ1-1,TGTGCCAGCAGCTTAATAGGGGGGTTAGCTAACACTGAAGCTTTCTTT,CASSLIGGLANTEAFF
NA,NA,TRBV9,TRBJ1-5,TGTGCCAGCAGCGTGACGGGGAATAGCAATCAGCCCCAGCATTTT,CASSVTGNSNQPQHF
NA,NA,TRBV11-2,TRBJ2-3,TGTGCCAGCAGCTTAGGAAACCAGGGAGCGAATGCAGATACGCAGTATTTT,CASSLGNQGANADTQYF
NA,NA,TRBV10-3,TRBJ2-7,TGTGCCAGCAGAGACCCGGGACTTTACGAGCAGTACTTC,CASRDPGLYEQYF
medium-sized,NA,TRBV11-3,TRBJ2-1,TGTGCCAGCAGCTCGGGGCAGGGTTACAATGAGCAGTTCTTC,CASSSGQGYNEQFF
NA,NA,TRBV19,TRBJ2-1,TGTGCCAGTAGTATTGGCCGGTTCTCCTACAATGAGCAGTTCTTC,CASSIGRFSYNEQFF
NA,TRBD1,TRBV18,TRBJ2-7,TGTGCCAGCTCACAAGACAGGGGACCGGACGAGCAGTACTTC,CASSQDRGPDEQYF
NA,NA,TRBV7-2,TRBJ1-1,TGTGCCAGCAGCCCTGGACTAAACACTGAAGCTTTCTTT,CASSPGLNTEAFF
NA,TRBD1,TRBV13,TRBJ2-7,TGTGCCAGCAGCCCGACTGGGACAGGGGTTCGGGAGCAGTACTTC,CASSPTGTGVREQYF
NA,TRBD1,TRBV27,TRBJ2-7,TGTGCCAGCAGTTCCCGGGACAGGAGCCCCTACGAGCAGTACTTC,CASSSRDRSPYEQYF
NA,TRBD1,TRBV5-4,TRBJ2-5,TGTGCCAGCAGCCTCCCCGGACAGGGAGAGACCCAGTACTTC,CASSLPGQGETQYF
NA,TRBD1,TRBV7-2,TRBJ1-1,TGTGCCAGCAGCTCTACGAGGGGACAGGGCATATTCTTT,CASSSTRGQGIFF
NA,NA,TRBV5-6,TRBJ1-5,TGTGCCAGCAGCTCTTGGGGGTTAGCCGGGGGTCAGCCCCAGCATTTT,CASSSWGLAGGQPQHF
NA,TRBD1,TRBV5-4,TRBJ1-4,TGTGCCAGCAGCTTGGGAGGGGGCGGTGAAAAACTGTTTTTT,CASSLGGGGEKLFF
NA,NA,TRBV18,TRBJ2-7,TGTGCCAGCTCCCGAGACGGGGCTGGAGAGCAGTACTTC,CASSRDGAGEQYF
NA,NA,TRBV6-1,TRBJ1-1,TGTGCCAGCAGTGACAGACAGAGAAAAAACACTGAAGCTTTCTTT,CASSDRQRKNTEAFF
NA,NA,TRBV27,TRBJ2-5,TGTGCCAGCAGTTCAGGACATCCTATCGGGACCCAGTACTTC,CASSSGHPIGTQYF